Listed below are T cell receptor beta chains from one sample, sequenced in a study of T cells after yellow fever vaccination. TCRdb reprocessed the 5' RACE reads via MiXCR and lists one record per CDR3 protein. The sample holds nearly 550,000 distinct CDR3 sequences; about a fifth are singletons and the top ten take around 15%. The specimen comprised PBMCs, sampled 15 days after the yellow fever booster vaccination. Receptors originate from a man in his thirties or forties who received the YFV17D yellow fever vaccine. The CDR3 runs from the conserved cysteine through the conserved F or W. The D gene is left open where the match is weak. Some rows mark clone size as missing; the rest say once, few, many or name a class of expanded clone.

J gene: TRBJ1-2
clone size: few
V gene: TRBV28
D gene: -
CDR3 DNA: TGTGCCAGCAGTGGGGCCAGCGGGCGAGGCTACACCTTC
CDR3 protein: CASSGASGRGYTF

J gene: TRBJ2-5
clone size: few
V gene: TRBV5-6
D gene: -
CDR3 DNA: TGTGCCAGCAGCTTCTGGGATGGCGAGACCCAGTACTTC
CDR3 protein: CASSFWDGETQYF

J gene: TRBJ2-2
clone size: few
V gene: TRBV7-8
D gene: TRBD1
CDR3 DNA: TGTGCCACCTCGTGGGGACAGGGGGCTGTCGGGGAGCTGTTTTTT
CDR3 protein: CATSWGQGAVGELFF

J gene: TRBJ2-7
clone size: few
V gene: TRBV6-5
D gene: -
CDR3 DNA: TGTGCCAGCAGTTACAGTGTGGTCCAGGGGTACGAGCAGTACTTC
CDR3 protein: CASSYSVVQGYEQYF

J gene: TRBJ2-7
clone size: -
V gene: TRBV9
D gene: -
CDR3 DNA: TGTGCCAGCAGTAACCGGGACGGTGGCCCTTACGAGCAGTACTTC
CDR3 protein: CASSNRDGGPYEQYF

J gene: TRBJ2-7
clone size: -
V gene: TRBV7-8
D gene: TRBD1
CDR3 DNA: TGTGCCAGCAGTAATCCGGGACAGAGGTACGAGCAGTACTTC
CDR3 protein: CASSNPGQRYEQYF

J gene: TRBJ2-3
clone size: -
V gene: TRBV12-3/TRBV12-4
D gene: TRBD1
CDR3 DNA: TGTGCCAGCAGTCCAGGACAGGAGAGCACAGATACGCAGTATTTT
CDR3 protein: CASSPGQESTDTQYF

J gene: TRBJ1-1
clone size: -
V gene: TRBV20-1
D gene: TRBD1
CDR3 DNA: TGCAGTGCTAGAGCGGGACAGGGGGCCACTGAAGCTTTCTTT
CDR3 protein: CSARAGQGATEAFF

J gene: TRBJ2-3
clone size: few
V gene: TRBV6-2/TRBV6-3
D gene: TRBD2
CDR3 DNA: TGTGCCAGCAGGCGACTAGCGAACACAGATACGCAGTATTTT
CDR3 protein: CASRRLANTDTQYF

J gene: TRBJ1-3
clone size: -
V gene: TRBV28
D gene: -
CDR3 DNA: TGTGCCAGCAGTTTATTATCAGGACCCTCTGGAAACACCATATATTTT
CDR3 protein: CASSLLSGPSGNTIYF

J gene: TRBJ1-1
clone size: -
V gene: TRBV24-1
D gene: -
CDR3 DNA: TGTGCCACCAGTGACCCCCAGTTAGGGGTAGGTCGAGCTTTCTTT
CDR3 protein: CATSDPQLGVGRAFF

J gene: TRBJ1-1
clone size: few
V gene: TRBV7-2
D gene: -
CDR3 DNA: TGTGCCAGCAGCTTACTCTCAATCACTGAAGCTTTCTTT
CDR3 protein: CASSLLSITEAFF

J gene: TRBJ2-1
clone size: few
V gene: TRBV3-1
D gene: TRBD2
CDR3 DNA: TGTGCCAGCAGCCAAGGTCATAGGAAAGCGGGAGGTCCCTACAATGAGCAGTTCTTC
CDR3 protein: CASSQGHRKAGGPYNEQFF

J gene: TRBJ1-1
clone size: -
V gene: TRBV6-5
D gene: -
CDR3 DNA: TGTGCCAGCAGTTACTCACGGGGATTTGAAGCTTTCTTT
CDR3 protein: CASSYSRGFEAFF

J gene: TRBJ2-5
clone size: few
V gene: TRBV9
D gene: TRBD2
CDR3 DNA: TGTGCCAGCAGCCCAAAGCCAGCGGGAGGGGGACAAGAGACCCAGTACTTC
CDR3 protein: CASSPKPAGGGQETQYF

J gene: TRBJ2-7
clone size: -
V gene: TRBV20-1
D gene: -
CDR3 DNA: TGCAGTGCGGTTGGTACGATGAGCTCCTACGAGCAGTACTTC
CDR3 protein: CSAVGTMSSYEQYF

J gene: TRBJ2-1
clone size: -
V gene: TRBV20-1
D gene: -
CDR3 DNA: TGCAGTGCCTCTGAAGGATGGGAAGGCGAGCAGTTCTTC
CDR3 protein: CSASEGWEGEQFF

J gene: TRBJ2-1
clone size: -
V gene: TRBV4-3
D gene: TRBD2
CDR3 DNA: TGCGCCAGCAGCCAAGATACCGGGAGGGCCAAGCCGTTCTTC
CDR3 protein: CASSQDTGRAKPFF

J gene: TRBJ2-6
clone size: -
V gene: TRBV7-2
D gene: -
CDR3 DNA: TGTGCCAGCAGCAACAGGCTGAGCTCTGGGGCCAACGTCCTGACTTTC
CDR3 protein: CASSNRLSSGANVLTF

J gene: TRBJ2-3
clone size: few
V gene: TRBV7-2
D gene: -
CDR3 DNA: TGTGCCAGCAGCCCCCGAAACACAGATACGCAGTATTTT
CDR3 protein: CASSPRNTDTQYF

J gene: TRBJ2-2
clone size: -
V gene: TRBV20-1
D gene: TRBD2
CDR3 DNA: TGCAGTGCTAGAGATCAACTAGCGGGAGCCTTAGGCGGGGAGCTGTTTTTT
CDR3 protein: CSARDQLAGALGGELFF

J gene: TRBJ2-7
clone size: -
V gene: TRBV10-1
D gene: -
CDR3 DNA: TGCGCCAGCGGCAAAGGGTCCTACGAGCAGTACTTC
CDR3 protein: CASGKGSYEQYF

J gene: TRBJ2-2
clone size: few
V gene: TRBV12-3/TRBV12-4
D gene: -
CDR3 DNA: TGTGCCAGCAGTCGGACTTCCACCGGGGAGCTGTTTTTT
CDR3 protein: CASSRTSTGELFF

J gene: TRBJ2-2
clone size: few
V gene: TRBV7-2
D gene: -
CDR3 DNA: TGTGCCAGCAGCTTAGTTTATACCAACACCGGGGAGCTGTTTTTT
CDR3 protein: CASSLVYTNTGELFF

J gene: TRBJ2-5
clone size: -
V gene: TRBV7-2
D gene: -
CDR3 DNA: TGTGCCAGCAGCTTAGGCTACCGGGCCCAGTACTTC
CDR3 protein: CASSLGYRAQYF

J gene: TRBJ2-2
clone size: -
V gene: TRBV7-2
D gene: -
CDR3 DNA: TGTGCCAGCAGCCTAGGACCTTCTACTTCCGGGGAGCTGTTTTTT
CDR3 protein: CASSLGPSTSGELFF

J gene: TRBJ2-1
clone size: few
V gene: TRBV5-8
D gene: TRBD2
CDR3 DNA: TGTGCCAGCAGCCGTCCCTTTAGCGGGATGACAGATGAGCAGTTCTTC
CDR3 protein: CASSRPFSGMTDEQFF

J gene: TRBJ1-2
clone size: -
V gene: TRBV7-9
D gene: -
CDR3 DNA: TGTGCCAGCAGCTTATCGACAGTCACTAACTATGGCTACACCTTC
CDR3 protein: CASSLSTVTNYGYTF

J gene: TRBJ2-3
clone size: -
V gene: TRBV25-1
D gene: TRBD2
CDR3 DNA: TGTGCCAGTAGGCTAGCGGAGATCACAGATACGCAGTATTTT
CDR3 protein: CASRLAEITDTQYF

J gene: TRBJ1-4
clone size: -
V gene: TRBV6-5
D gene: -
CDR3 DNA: TGTGCCAGCAGTTACTCATTTGCAGTCGAAAAACTGTTTTTT
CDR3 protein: CASSYSFAVEKLFF

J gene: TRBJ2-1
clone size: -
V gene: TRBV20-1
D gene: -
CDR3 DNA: TGCAGTGCTAGAGGGGAAAGCTCCTACAATGAGCAGTTCTTC
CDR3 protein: CSARGESSYNEQFF

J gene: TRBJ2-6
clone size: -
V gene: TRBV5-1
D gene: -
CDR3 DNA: TGCGCCAGCAGCACGCTGCCTGGGGCCAACGTCCTGACTTTC
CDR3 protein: CASSTLPGANVLTF

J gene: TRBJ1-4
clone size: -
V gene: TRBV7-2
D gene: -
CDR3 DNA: TGTGCCAGCAGCAAAGGACAGTTCGAAAAACTGTTTTTT
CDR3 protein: CASSKGQFEKLFF

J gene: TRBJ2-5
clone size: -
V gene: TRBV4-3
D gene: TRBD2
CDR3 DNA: TGCGCCAGCAGCCAAGAGTCTAGCGGCGTGGGGGTGGAGACCCAGTACTTC
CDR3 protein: CASSQESSGVGVETQYF

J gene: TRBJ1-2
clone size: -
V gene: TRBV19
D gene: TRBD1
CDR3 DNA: TGTGCCAGTAGTATTGCTCAGGGGGCTGACTATGGCTACACCTTC
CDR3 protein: CASSIAQGADYGYTF

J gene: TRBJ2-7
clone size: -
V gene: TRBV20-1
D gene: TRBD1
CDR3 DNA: TGCAGTGCTAGACCCCTCGGACAGGGGATCTCCTACGAGCAGTACTTC
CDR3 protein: CSARPLGQGISYEQYF

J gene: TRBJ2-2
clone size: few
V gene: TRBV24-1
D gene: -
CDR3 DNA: TGTGCCACCAGTTCAGGGTCTCGAACCGGGGAGCTGTTTTTT
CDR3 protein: CATSSGSRTGELFF

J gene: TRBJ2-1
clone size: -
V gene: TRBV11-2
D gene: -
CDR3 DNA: TGTGCCAGCAGCCTTCAGCGGGCCTACAATGAGCAGTTCTTC
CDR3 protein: CASSLQRAYNEQFF

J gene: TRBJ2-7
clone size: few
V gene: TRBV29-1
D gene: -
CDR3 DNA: TGCAGCGTTGAGTGGCAGCAGAGACCGTACGAGCAGTACTTC
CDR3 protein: CSVEWQQRPYEQYF

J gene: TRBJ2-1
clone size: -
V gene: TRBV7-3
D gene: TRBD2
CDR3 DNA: TGTGCCAGCAGCTTAATAGCGGGAGAATACAATGAGCAGTTCTTC
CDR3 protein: CASSLIAGEYNEQFF

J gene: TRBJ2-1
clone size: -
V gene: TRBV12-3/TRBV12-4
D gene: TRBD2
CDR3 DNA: TGTGCCAGCAGTTTATCGGCTAGCGGGAGAACTGAGCAGTTCTTC
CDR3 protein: CASSLSASGRTEQFF

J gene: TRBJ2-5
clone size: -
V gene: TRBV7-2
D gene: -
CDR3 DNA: TGTGCCAGCAGCTTAGCGCTTTTGACTCGGGGACAAGAGACCCAGTACTTC
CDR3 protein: CASSLALLTRGQETQYF

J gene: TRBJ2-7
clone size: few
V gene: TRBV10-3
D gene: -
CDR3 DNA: TGTGCCATCAGTGATGGAGGGGGATACGAGCAGTACTTC
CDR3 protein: CAISDGGGYEQYF

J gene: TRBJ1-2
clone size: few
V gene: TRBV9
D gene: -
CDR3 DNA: TGTGCCAGCAGCGTAGCTGGACATGGCTACACCTTC
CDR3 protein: CASSVAGHGYTF

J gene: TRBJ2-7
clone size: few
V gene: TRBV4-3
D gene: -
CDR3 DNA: TGCGCCAGCAGCCAAGATCTACAACGGGGTGAGCAGTACTTC
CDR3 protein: CASSQDLQRGEQYF

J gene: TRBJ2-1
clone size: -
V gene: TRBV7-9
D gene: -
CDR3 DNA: TGTGCCAGCAGCTTTACAGAGAGTAATGAGCAGTTCTTC
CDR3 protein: CASSFTESNEQFF

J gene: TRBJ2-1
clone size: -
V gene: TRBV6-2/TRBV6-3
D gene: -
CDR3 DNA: TGTGCCAGCGGGAACCACAATGAGCAGTTCTTC
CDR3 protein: CASGNHNEQFF

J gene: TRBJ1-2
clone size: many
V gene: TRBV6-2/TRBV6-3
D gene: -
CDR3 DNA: TGTGCCAGCAGACCCGACACACCTGGCTACACCTTC
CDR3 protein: CASRPDTPGYTF

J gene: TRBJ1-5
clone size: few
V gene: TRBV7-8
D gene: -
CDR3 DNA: TGTGCCAGCAGCCAGGGTGGGGGGGGGTTTGGCAATCAGCCCCAGCATTTT
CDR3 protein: CASSQGGGGFGNQPQHF

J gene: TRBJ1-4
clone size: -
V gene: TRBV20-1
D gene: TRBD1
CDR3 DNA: TGCAGTGCCCTCGACAGGGGGAAGGAAAAACTGTTTTTT
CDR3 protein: CSALDRGKEKLFF

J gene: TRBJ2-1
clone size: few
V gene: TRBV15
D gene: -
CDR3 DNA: TGTGCCACCAAGGCCCAGGGGGGCTACAATGAGCAGTTCTTC
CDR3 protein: CATKAQGGYNEQFF

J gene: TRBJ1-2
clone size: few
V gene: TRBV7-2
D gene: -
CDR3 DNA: TGTGCCAGCAGCTTATCCTTCTATGGCTACACCTTC
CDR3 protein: CASSLSFYGYTF

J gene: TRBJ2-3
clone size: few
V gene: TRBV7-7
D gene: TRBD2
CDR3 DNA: TGTGCCAGCAGCTTAGCCCCAACTAGCGGGAGCTTGGGCACAGATACGCAGTATTTT
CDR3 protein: CASSLAPTSGSLGTDTQYF